This T cell receptor (beta chain) was obtained from a study of OX40 agonist ivuxolimab in advanced cancers. Points from the study as a whole: At 0.1-3.0 mg/kg, partial responders had clonal expansion among the lowest observed.

As regards this clone: The antigen is not known.

Germline V gives CDR1 MNHEY, CDR2 SVGAGI. V was pared by 0 bases and J by 1 base, with 10 bases between. The CDR3 is 15 residues long. Assay used: immunoSEQ multiplex PCR; TCRdb lists only in-frame clones, some missing. There are around 36,000 clones in the sample; 65% to 80% occur only once, and roughly 15% lies in the top ten. The sample here was CD4+ or CD8+ T cells sorted from blood, taken in a trial of the OX40 agonist ivuxolimab. The receptor was derived from an adult with an advanced solid tumor such as melanoma, head and neck, liver or kidney cancer. The chain has TRBV6-5 and TRBJ2-7; tentatively, D is TRBD1 or TRBD2 (5 bases each). The CDR3 coding sequence is TGTGCCAGCAGTTACTCGTGGGACGGATCCTACGAGCAGTACTTC. This codes for CASSYSWDGSYEQYF.